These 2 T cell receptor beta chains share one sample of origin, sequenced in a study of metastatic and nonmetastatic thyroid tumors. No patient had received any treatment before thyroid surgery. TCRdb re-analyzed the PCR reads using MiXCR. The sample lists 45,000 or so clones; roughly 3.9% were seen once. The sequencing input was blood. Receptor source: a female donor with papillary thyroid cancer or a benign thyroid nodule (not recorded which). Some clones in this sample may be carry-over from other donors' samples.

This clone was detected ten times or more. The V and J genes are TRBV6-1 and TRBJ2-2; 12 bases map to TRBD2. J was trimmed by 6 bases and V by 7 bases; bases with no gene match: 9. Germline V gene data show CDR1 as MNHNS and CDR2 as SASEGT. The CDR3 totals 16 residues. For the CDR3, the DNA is TGTGCCAGCACCTCATCTAGCGGGAGGGCCGCCGGGGAGCTGTTTTTT. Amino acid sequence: CASTSSSGRAAGELFF.

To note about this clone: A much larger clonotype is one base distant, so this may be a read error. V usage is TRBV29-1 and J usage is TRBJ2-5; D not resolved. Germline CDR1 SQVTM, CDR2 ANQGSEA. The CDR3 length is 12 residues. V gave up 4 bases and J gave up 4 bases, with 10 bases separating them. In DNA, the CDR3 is TGCAGCGTTGTGCTATCGGGAGAGACCCAGTACTTC. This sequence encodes CSVVLSGETQYF.